This T cell receptor (beta chain) was sequenced for a study of shared clonotypes between healthy human individuals. Study-level information: The study drew on two women and three men aged 18 to 49 as donors.

Broader study findings: Non-shared clonotypes displayed generation probabilities falling below those of clonotypes present in all four donors.

In the study's own analysis: Filtering was not the same, since immunoSEQ gave junction-only sequences without quality scores. TCRdb keeps only in-frame clones here, not all; method: immunoSEQ multiplex PCR. The V and J calls and the clone size are those of that table, but D and trimming were determined from the DNA. Of approximately 2.1 million clones in the sample, over 85% were seen once. As to this clone: Its antigen remains unknown.

CDR3 length: 15 residues. The V gene's germline CDR1 is MNHNS and CDR2 SASEGT. Trimming removed 7 bases from V and 3 bases from J, with 16 bases in between. Input material: naive CD4+ T cells from PBMCs. The subset: CD45RA+ positively selected. The chain recombines TRBV6-1 with TRBJ1-5; D is unclear. The receptor was derived from a man younger than 30 in good health. Some clones in this sample may be carry-over from other donors' samples. CDR3 sequence reads: CASKRTVLLNQPQHF. CDR3 nucleotide sequence: TGTGCCAGCAAGAGGACCGTCCTCCTCAATCAGCCCCAGCATTTT.